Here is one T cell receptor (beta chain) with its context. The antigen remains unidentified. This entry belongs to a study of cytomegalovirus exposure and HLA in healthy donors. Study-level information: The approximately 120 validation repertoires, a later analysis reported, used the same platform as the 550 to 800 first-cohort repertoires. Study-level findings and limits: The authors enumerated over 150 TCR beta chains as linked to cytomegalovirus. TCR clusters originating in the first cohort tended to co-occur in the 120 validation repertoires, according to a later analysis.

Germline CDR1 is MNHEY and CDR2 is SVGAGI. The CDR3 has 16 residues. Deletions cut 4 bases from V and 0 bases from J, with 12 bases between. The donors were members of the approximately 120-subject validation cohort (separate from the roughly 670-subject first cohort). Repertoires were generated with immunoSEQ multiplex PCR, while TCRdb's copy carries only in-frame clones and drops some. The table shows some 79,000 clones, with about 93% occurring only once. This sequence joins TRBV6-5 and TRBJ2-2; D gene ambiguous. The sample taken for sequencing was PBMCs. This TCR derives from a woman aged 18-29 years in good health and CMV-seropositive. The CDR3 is CASSSPPETNTGELFF. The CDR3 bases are TGTGCCAGCAGTTCGCCGCCCGAGACGAACACCGGGGAGCTGTTTTTT.